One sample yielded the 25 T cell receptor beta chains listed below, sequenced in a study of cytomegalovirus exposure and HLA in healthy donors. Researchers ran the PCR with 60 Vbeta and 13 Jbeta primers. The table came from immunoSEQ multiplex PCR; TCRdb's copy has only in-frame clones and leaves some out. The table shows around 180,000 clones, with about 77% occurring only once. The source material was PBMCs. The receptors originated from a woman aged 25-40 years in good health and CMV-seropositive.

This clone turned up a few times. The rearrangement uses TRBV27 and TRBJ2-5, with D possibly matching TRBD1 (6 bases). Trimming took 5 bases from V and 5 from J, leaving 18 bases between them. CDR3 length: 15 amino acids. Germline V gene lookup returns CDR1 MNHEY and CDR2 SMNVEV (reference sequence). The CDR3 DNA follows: TGTGCCAGCAGTCCCCCTGAGGGAAGGGGGGAGACCCAGTACTTC. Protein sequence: CASSPPEGRGETQYF.

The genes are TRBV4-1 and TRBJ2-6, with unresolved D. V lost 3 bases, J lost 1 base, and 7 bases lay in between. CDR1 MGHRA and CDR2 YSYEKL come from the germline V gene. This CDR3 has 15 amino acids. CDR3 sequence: CASSQEKSGANVLTF. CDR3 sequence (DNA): TGCGCCAGCAGCCAGGAGAAGTCTGGGGCCAACGTCCTGACTTTC.

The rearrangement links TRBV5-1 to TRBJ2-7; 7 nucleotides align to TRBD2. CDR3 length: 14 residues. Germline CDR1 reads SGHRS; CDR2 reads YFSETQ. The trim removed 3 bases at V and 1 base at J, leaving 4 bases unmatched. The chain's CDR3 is CASSSVAGSYEQYF. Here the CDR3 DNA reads TGCGCCAGCAGCTCGGTAGCGGGTTCCTACGAGCAGTACTTC. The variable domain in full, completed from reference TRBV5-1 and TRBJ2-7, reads KAGVTQTPRYLIKTRGQQVTLSCSPISGHRSVSWYQQTPGQGLQFLFEYFSETQRNKGNFPGRFSGRQFSNSRSEMNVSTLELGDSALYLCASSSVAGSYEQYFGPGTRLTVT.

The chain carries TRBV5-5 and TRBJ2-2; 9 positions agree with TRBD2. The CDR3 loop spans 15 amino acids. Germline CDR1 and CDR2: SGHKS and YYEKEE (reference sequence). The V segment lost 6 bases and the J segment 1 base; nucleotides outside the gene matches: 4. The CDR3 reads CASTLAGRNTGELFF. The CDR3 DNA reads TGTGCCAGCACCCTAGCGGGGAGGAACACCGGGGAGCTGTTTTTT.

In nucleotides, the CDR3 is TGCGCCAGCAGCCCCCGACCCGGGACAGGGAAAAGGGAGCAGTACTTC. Amino acid sequence: CASSPRPGTGKREQYF. V usage is TRBV10-1 and J usage is TRBJ2-7, with 9 bases identical to TRBD1. The CDR3 totals 16 residues. Germline V CDR1 and CDR2: WNHNN, SYGVQD (reference sequence). V shed 6 bases and J 7 bases; nucleotides not matched to a gene: 16.

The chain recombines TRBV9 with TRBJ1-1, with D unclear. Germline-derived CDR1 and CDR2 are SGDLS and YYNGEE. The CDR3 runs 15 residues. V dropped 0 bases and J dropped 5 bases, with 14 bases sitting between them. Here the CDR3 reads CASSVGRLRRTEAFF. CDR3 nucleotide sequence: TGTGCCAGCAGCGTAGGAAGGCTCCGGAGGACTGAAGCTTTCTTT.

DNA for the CDR3: TGTGCCAGCAGGTACGGAGGGCCAGTCCGAAATGAAGCTTTCTTT. Protein: CASRYGGPVRNEAFF. This rearrangement joins TRBV28 to TRBJ1-1, with unresolved D. Trimming removed 6 bases from V and 7 bases from J, with 21 bases in between. The length of the CDR3 is 15 residues. Germline CDR1 MDHEN, CDR2 SYDVKM.

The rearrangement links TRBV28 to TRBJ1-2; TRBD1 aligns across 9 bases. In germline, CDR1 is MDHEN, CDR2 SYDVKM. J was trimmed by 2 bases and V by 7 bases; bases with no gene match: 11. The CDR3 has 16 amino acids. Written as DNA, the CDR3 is TGTGCCAGCAAACGACAGGGGGGTCAGATGAACTATGGCTACACCTTC. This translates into CASKRQGGQMNYGYTF.

The CDR3 spells CASSEQGNYEQYF. CDR3 nucleotides: TGTGCCAGCAGTGAGCAGGGGAACTACGAGCAGTACTTC. The chain is built from TRBV25-1 and TRBJ2-7, with D possibly matching TRBD1 (6 bases). Trimming stripped 3 bases from V and 3 bases from J, with 9 bases between. The CDR3 is 13 amino acids. Germline V gene sequence: CDR1 MGHDK, CDR2 SYGVNS.

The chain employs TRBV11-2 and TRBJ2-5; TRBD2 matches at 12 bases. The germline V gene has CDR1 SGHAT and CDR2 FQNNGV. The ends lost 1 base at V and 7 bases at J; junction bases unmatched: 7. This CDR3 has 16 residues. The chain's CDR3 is CASSLAFTSGGWTQYF. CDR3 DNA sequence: TGTGCCAGCAGCTTAGCCTTCACTAGCGGGGGGTGGACCCAGTACTTC.

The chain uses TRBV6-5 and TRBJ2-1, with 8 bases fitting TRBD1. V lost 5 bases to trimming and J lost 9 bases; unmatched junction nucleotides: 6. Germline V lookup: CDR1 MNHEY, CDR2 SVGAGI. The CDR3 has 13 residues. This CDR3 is CASSGTGGFEQFF. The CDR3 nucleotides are TGTGCCAGCAGTGGGACAGGCGGATTTGAGCAGTTCTTC.

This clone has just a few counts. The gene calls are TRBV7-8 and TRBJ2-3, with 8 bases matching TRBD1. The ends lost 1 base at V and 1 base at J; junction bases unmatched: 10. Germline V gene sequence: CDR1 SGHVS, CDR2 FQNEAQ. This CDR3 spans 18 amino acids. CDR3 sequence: CASSLDWTGTSGTDTQYF. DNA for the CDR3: TGTGCCAGCAGCTTAGATTGGACAGGGACGTCAGGCACAGATACGCAGTATTTT.

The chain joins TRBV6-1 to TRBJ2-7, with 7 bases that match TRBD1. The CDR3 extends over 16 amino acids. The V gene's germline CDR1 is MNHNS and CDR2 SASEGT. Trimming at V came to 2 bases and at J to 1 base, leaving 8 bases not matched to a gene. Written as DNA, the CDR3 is TGTGCCAGCAGTGAAAGGTTTTGGGACAGTTCCTACGAGCAGTACTTC. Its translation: CASSERFWDSSYEQYF.

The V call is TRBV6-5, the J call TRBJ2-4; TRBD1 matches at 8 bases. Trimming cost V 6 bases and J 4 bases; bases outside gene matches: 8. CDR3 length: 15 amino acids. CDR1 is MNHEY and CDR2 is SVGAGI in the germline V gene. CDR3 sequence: CASSRGTGAKNIQYF. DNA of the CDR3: TGTGCCAGCAGCCGTGGGACAGGTGCGAAAAACATTCAGTACTTC.

As DNA, the CDR3 is TGTGCCAGCAGGAGTAGCGGGGGAGAGACCCAGTACTTC. Translation gives CASRSSGGETQYF. The V gene is TRBV5-4, the J gene TRBJ2-5; 9 nucleotides agree with TRBD2. After removal of 5 bases from V and 4 bases from J, the junction contained 3 bases not matched to a gene. CDR3 length: 13 amino acids. Germline loops: CDR1 SGHNT, CDR2 YYREEE (reference sequence).

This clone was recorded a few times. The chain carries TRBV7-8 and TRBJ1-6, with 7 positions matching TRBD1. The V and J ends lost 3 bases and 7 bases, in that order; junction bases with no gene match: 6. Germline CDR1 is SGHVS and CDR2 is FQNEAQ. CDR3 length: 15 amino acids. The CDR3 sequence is CASSFVGGENSPLHF. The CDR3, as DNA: TGTGCCAGCAGCTTCGTAGGGGGCGAAAATTCACCCCTCCACTTT.

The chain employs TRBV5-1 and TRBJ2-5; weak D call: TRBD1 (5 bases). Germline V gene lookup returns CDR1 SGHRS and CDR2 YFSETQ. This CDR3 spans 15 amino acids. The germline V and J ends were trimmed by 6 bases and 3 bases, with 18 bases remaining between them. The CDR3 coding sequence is TGCGCCAGCACCCCCCTAGGGGCAGGTAAAGAGACCCAGTACTTC. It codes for CASTPLGAGKETQYF.

The CDR3 sequence: CASSEKDRLGNQPQHF. The CDR3 DNA reads TGCGCCAGCAGCGAGAAGGACAGACTGGGCAATCAGCCCCAGCATTTT. The rearrangement joins TRBV5-1 to TRBJ1-5; D is perhaps TRBD1 (6 bases). There are 16 residues in the CDR3. CDR1 SGHRS and CDR2 YFSETQ come from the germline V gene. V gave up 4 bases and J gave up 2 bases, with 16 bases separating them.

Here the CDR3 reads CASSKLAGESSTDTQYF. In nucleotides, the CDR3 is TGTGCCAGTAGTAAACTAGCGGGGGAGAGTAGCACAGATACGCAGTATTTT. The gene calls are TRBV19 and TRBJ2-3, with 11 bases matching TRBD2. Germline V gives CDR1 LNHDA, CDR2 SQIVND (reference sequence). The CDR3 contains 17 residues. The trim removed 4 bases at V and 0 bases at J, leaving 6 bases unmatched.

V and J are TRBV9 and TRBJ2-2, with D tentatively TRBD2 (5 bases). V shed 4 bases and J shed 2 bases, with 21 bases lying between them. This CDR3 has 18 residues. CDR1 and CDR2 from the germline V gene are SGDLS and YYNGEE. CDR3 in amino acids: CASSPLILGRLNTGELFF. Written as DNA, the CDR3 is TGTGCCAGCAGCCCCCTTATACTAGGTCGGTTAAACACCGGGGAGCTGTTTTTT.

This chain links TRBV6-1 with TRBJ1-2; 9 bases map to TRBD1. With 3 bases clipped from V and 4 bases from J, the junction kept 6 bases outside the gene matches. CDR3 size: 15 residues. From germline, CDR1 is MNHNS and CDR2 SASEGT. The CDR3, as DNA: TGTGCCAGCAGTGACCGGGACAGGGTATTCTATGGCTACACCTTC. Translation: CASSDRDRVFYGYTF.

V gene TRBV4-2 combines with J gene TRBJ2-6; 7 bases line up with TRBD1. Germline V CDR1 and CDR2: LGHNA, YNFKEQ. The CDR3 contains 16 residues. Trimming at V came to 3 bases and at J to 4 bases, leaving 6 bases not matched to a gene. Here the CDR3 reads CASSQSTGVGANVLTF. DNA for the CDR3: TGTGCCAGCAGCCAGTCCACAGGGGTAGGGGCCAACGTCCTGACTTTC.

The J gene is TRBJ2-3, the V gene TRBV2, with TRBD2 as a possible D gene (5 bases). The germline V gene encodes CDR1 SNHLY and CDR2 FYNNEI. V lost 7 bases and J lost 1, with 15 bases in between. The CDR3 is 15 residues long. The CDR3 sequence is CASIFSGRGTDTQYF. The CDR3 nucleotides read TGTGCCAGCATTTTTTCGGGGAGAGGCACAGATACGCAGTATTTT. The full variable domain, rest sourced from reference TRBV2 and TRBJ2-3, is EPEVTQTPSHQVTQMGQEVILRCVPISNHLYFYWYRQILGQKVEFLVSFYNNEISEKSEIFDDQFSVERPDGSNFTLKIRSTKLEDSAMYFCASIFSGRGTDTQYFGPGTRLTVL.

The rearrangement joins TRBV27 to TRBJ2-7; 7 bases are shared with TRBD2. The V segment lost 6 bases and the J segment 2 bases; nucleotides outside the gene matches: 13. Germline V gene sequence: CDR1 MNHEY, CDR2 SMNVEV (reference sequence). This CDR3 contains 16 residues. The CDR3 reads CASSRPGASGTYEQYF. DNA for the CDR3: TGTGCCAGCAGCCGACCCGGGGCTAGCGGAACCTACGAGCAGTACTTC.

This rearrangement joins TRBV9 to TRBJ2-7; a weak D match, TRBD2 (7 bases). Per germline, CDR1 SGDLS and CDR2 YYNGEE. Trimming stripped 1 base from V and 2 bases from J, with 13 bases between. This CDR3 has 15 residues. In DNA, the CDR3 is TGTGCCAGCAGCGTATTAGGGGGGGCCGCCTACGAGCAGTACTTC. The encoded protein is CASSVLGGAAYEQYF. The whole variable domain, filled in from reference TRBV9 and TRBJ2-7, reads DSGVTQTPKHLITATGQRVTLRCSPRSGDLSVYWYQQSLDQGLQFLIQYYNGEERAKGNILERFSAQQFPDLHSELNLSSLELGDSALYFCASSVLGGAAYEQYFGPGTRLTVT.